This T cell receptor beta chain came from a study of T cell repertoires in aging, cancer and after chemotherapy. Across the study: Donor ages fell into six groups from 30 or younger up to 70 or older. Patients with glioblastoma brain tumors were sampled before and after temozolomide-based therapy. Findings of the study overall: Rebound thymic output was suggested by rising median generation probability during chemotherapy in each cancer cohort.

Amplification of TCR beta used genomic DNA extracted from peripheral blood. As for this clonotype: Its antigen is as yet unknown.

Multiplex touch-down PCR with TRB-A/B primers amplified rearranged V-D-J TRB sequences. One entry per CDR3 protein results from TCRdb running MiXCR on the multiplex PCR reads. The data show 1,400 to 1,500 distinct CDR3 sequences, about a third seen once. The V gene end was trimmed by 6 bases and the J gene end by 10 bases; junction bases not matched to a gene: 12. The CDR3 contains 16 residues. Germline CDR1 is SGHAT and CDR2 is FQNNGV. This chain links TRBV11-2 with TRBJ2-1; 13 nucleotides align to TRBD2. This clonotype was sampled from a human donor with a solid tumor. The sample taken for sequencing was blood. CDR3 sequence: CASRYGLAGEIVEQFF. The DNA for the CDR3 is TGTGCCAGCAGATATGGACTAGCGGGAGAGATTGTGGAGCAGTTCTTC.